This entry features one T cell receptor (beta chain) sequence. The sample belongs to a study of blood T cell repertoires in COVID-19. Study information: PBMCs, B-cell-depleted T cells, or T cells were the source of the cDNA or gDNA that made up the material.

CDR3 length: 17 amino acids. V was shortened by 4 bases and J by 6 bases, with 23 bases between the two germline ends. Germline lookup yields CDR1 SGDLS and CDR2 YYNGEE. Those enrolled in Seattle joined during active infection and were followed longitudinally afterward. Authors' analysis steps: Estimation of nucleated cell counts was performed using reference gene primer amplification. Here immunoSEQ multiplex PCR was the method, and the copy in TCRdb shows in-frame clones only, minus some. The V and J calls and clone size were taken over from that table, and D and trimming were inferred from the DNA. The table shows some 250,000 clones, with around 84% occurring only once.

Sequencing input: peripheral blood. The gene calls are TRBV9 and TRBJ2-1; perhaps TRBD1 as D (6 bases). The TCR originated in a woman aged 55-75 years with COVID-19, enrolled during active disease. In nucleotides, the CDR3 is TGTGCCAGCAGCCCCCTGCCTTTAAGGACAGTGGCCAATGAGCAGTTCTTC. Its protein product is CASSPLPLRTVANEQFF. The full variable domain, its missing parts supplied by reference TRBV9 and TRBJ2-1, is DSGVTQTPKHLITATGQRVTLRCSPRSGDLSVYWYQQSLDQGLQFLIQYYNGEERAKGNILERFSAQQFPDLHSELNLSSLELGDSALYFCASSPLPLRTVANEQFFGPGTRLTVL.